The clone carrying this TCR beta chain appeared a few times. Its cognate antigen is unknown. The donors, aged roughly 6 to 90, were healthy Caucasians from Russia. This specimen comes from a study of blood T cells in healthy people across ages. General study points: Because donor CMV status was unknown, expanded clonotype changes were possibly confounded.

Next came a second PCR, run for about 7 to 12 cycles, which used a sample-barcoded 5' primer along with a J-beta primer mix. Every cDNA molecule carried a tag from a template-switch adaptor bearing 12 random nucleotides. TCRdb passed the 5' RACE reads through MiXCR, listing each CDR3 protein once. The table lists 1,100,000 or so distinct CDR3 sequences, over 35% of them singletons, with approximately 17% in the top ten. The CDR3 length is 13 residues. The ends were cut back, 8 bases at V and 5 bases at J, with 17 bases in the middle. Germline V gives CDR1 SGDLS, CDR2 YYNGEE. This sequence was found in a woman aged 55-70 years in good health. The chain couples TRBV9 to TRBJ2-7; D is undetermined. The sample taken for sequencing was blood. For the CDR3, the DNA is TGTGCCAGTAGCCCCTTAGGTTCCCACGAGCAGTACTTC. Residues: CASSPLGSHEQYF. Filled out from reference TRBV9 and TRBJ2-7, the complete variable domain reads DSGVTQTPKHLITATGQRVTLRCSPRSGDLSVYWYQQSLDQGLQFLIQYYNGEERAKGNILERFSAQQFPDLHSELNLSSLELGDSALYFCASSPLGSHEQYFGPGTRLTVT.